This T cell receptor beta chain originates from a study of shared clonotypes between healthy human individuals (dated by TCRdb to between 2020 and 2021). About the full investigation: Three men and two women, aged 18 to 49 years, made up the cohort. To estimate repertoire size and how much clonotypes are shared between individuals, the study performed deep sequencing of blood TCR repertoires from five healthy adults. Different laboratories and diverse techniques were used to prepare libraries and sequence TCR repertoires, to increase sequencing depth and limit assay-specific biases. For each donor, CD4 naive and CD4 memory were each run on three plates, CD8 naive on two plates, and CD8 memory on one plate. Per donor, leukapheresis produced somewhere between about 0.8 and 9 billion PBMCs.

Concerning this clone itself: No antigen is known for it. Base qualities were left out, and no much larger clone turns up one base away.

The donors were healthy, HIV-negative adults who had no recently reported acute infections or vaccinations. All donors were Caucasian adults living in Nashville, Tennessee, USA. CD4+ T cells were enriched through magnetic negative selection, after which naive cells were positively selected on CD45RA and the remaining negative fraction served as the memory subset. After blood collection by leukapheresis, PBMCs were isolated using Ficoll-Histopaque density gradient centrifugation and then cryopreserved in the vapor phase of liquid nitrogen. Purity and quantity of every magnetically sorted T cell population were checked by analytical flow cytometry. Each sorted fraction had its genomic DNA isolated and then quantified by UV absorbance on a Nanodrop 2000c. The CDR3 holds 15 amino acids from the cysteine to the phenylalanine. Here the CDR3 DNA is all that survives: 45 bases in frame from base 1. A distance of 16 bases separates the germline ends of V and J, which lose 5 bases and 2 bases respectively. CDR1 and CDR2, per the germline V gene, are SGHNT and YENEEA.

TCR CDR3 regions were amplified from genomic DNA by multiplex PCR using the deep immunoSEQ assay. Extracted genomic DNA from each cell subset was spread evenly across all wells of several immunoSEQ 96-well plates, with each plate serving as a replicate. For sorted subsets, about 200 ng genomic DNA, equal to 25,000 to 35,000 T cell genomes, was loaded into each replicate PCR. Purified libraries were quantified with a Qubit 3.0 fluorometer, sized on a Bioanalyzer 2100, and re-quantified with the KAPA Library Quantification kit. Each immunoSEQ 96-well plate was sequenced on its own single-read 150-cycle Illumina NextSeq 550 flow cell. In the paper's pipeline: Because only junctional sequences without quality scores were contained in the immunoSEQ output, filtering matching that applied to full-length reads could not be performed. Sequences were annotated with PyIR, a Python wrapper for IgBLAST v1.9, and V/J genes and CDR3 were assigned using IMGT germline references. Reads with weak V/J assignments (E-value above 1e-6), missing CDR3, stop codons, out-of-frame junctions, or ambiguous translated residues were removed. A V3J clonotype was defined by an identical inferred V gene, J gene, and CDR3 amino acid sequence. Percentage overlap between repertoires was calculated by dividing the number of shared unique clonotypes by the size of the smaller repertoire. Three approaches were used to assess repertoire richness: RTK rarefaction, the Chao1 estimator, and Recon v2.1 estimates of unobserved clonotypes. Generation probabilities were computed with OLGA for all TCRbeta clonotypes obtained by the gDNA method from four donors. Not all clones reach the TCRdb copy of this immuneACCESS table, which keeps in-frame sequences only. Checked studies attribute under half of the gap to unresolved V genes and leave the rest unexplained. The D gene and trimming were derived from the DNA, and the V and J assignments and clone size from that table. The sample table records roughly 520,000 clones; 95% to 96% of these occur just once. In total, the top ten clones hold about 0.059% of the sample.

General findings and caveats noted by the study authors: Based on pairwise subsampling, the degree of clonotype sharing among donors was expected to be affected by sequencing depth. Sampling was restricted to blood, and TCR repertoires in tissue are likely to differ from TCR repertoires in blood. Estimated clonotype richness was generally larger for naive than for memory subsets. Clonotypes shared by all four sorted-subset donors showed higher generation probabilities than non-shared clonotypes. Even with the large sequencing depth, rarefaction of the sorted-subset datasets indicated that sequencing was incomplete. The small number of donors limited the genetic and exposure-history diversity represented. Sharing across a few donors was observed for about 5% of naive CD4, over 3% of naive CD8, 2.3% of memory CD4, and about 0.38% of memory CD8 clonotypes.

This chain is built from TRBV11-3 and TRBJ2-7; the D call is tentative, TRBD1 or TRBD2, as each matches 6 bases. Sequenced material: naive CD4+ T cells sorted from blood. The sample's cell subset or site label, in plain terms: CD45RA+ positively selected. The receptor was derived from a woman aged 25 to 45 in good health. The CDR3 amino acid sequence is: CASSLGVRGAYEQYF. The DNA sequence is TGTGCCAGCAGCCTAGGGGTAAGGGGGGCCTACGAGCAGTACTTC.